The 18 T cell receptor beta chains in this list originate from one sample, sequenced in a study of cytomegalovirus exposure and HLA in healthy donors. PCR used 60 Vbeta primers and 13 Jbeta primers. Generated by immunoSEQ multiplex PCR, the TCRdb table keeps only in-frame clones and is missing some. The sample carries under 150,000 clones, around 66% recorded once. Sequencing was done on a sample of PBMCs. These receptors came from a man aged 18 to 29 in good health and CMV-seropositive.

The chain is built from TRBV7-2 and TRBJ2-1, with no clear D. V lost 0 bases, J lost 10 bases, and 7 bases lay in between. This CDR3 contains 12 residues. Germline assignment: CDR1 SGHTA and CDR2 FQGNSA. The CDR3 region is CASSLALREQFF. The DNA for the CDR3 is TGTGCCAGCAGCTTAGCCCTCAGGGAGCAGTTCTTC.

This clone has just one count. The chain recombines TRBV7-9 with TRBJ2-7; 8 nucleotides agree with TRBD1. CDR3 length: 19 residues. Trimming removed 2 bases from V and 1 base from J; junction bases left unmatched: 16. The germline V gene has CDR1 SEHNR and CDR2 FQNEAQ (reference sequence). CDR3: CASSLYGVGQAFTSYEQYV. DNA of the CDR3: TGTGCCAGCAGCTTATATGGGGTGGGACAGGCTTTTACTTCCTACGAGCAGTACGTC.

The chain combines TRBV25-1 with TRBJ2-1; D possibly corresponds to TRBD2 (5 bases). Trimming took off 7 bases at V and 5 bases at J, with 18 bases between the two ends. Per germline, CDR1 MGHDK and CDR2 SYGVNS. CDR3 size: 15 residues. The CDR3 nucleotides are TGTGCCAGCATCTTGGGCACGGGGTCCAACAATGAGCAGTTCTTC. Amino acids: CASILGTGSNNEQFF.

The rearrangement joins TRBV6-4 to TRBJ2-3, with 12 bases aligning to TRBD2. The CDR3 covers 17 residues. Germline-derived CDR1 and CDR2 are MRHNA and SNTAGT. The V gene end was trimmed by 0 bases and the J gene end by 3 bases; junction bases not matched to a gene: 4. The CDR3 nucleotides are TGTGCCAGCAGTGACTCGACTAGCGGGAGTGGGACAGATACGCAGTATTTT. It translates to CASSDSTSGSGTDTQYF.

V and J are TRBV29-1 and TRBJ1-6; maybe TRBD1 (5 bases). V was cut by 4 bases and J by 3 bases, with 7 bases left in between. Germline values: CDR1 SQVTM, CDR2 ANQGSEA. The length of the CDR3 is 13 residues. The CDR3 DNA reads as TGCAGCGTTGCCGGGGGCTATAATTCACCCCTCCACTTT. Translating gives CSVAGGYNSPLHF.

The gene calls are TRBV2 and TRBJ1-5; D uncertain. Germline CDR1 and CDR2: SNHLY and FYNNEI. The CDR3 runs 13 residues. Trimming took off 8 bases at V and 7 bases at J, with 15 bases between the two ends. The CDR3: CASFDGVGQPQHF. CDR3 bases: TGTGCCAGCTTCGACGGGGTGGGACAGCCCCAGCATTTT.

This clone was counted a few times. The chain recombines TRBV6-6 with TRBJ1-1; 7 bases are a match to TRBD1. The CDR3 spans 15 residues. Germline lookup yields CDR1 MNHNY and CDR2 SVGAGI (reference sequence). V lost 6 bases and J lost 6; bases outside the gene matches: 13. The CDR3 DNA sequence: TGTGCCAGCAGAACGACAGGGCTGGGAATTGCTGAAGCTTTCTTT. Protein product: CASRTTGLGIAEAFF.

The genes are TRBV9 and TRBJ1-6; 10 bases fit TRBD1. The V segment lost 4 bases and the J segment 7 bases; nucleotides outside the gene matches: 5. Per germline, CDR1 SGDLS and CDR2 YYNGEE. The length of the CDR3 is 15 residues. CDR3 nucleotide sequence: TGTGCCAGCAGCCCGGGACAGGGGAAGAATTCACCCCTCCACTTT. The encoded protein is CASSPGQGKNSPLHF.

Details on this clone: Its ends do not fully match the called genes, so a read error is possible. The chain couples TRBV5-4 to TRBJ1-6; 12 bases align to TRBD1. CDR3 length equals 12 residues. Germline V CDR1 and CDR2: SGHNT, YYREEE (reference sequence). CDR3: CASSGGQGAGGF. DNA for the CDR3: TGTGCCAGCAGCGGGGGACAGGGGGCCGGGGGCTTT.

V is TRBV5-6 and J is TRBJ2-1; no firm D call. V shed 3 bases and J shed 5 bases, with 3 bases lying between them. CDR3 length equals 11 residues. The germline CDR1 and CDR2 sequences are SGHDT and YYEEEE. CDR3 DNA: TGTGCCAGCAGCTATAACAATGAGCAGTTCTTC. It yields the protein CASSYNNEQFF.

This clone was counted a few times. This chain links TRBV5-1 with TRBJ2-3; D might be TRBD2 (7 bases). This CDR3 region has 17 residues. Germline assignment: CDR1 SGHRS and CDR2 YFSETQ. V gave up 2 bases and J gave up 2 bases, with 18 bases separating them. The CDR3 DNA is TGCGCCAGCAGCTTAGGAGTACGGGGGGCTTACACAGATACGCAGTATTTT. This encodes CASSLGVRGAYTDTQYF.

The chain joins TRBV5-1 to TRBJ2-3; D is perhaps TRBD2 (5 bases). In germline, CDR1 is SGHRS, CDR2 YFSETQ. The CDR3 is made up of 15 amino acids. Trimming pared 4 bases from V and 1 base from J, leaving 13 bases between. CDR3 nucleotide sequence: TGCGCCAGCAGCAAGGGAGCGACTGGCACAGATACGCAGTATTTT. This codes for CASSKGATGTDTQYF.

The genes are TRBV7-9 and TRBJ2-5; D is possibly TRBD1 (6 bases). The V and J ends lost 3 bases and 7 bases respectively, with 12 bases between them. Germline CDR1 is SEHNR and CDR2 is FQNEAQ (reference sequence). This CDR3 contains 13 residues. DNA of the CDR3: TGTGCCAGCAGCTTTACAGGGAAGGCGACCCAGTACTTC. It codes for CASSFTGKATQYF.

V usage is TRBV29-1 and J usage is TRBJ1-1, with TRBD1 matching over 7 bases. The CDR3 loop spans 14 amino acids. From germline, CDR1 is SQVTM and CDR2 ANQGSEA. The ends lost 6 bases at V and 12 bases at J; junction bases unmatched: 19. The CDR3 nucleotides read TGCAGCGTAGGTACATTAGTCCCGGGACAGAATTCTTTCTTT. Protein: CSVGTLVPGQNSFF.

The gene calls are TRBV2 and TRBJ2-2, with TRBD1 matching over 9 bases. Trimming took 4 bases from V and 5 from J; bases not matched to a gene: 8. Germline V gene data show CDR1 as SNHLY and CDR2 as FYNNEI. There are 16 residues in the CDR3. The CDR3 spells CASSVRGQGITGELFF. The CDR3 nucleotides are TGTGCCAGCAGTGTACGGGGACAGGGAATTACCGGGGAGCTGTTTTTT.

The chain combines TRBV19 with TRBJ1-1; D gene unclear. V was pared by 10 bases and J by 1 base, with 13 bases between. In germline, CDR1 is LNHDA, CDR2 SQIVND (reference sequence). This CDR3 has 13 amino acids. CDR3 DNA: TGTGCCACCCTGCGGGCAGCGAACACTGAAGCTTTCTTT. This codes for CATLRAANTEAFF.

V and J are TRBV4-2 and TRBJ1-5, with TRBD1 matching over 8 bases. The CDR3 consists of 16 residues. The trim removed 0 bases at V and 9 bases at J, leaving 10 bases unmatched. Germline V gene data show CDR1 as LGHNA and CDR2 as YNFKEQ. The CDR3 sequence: CASSQDIDRGFGPQHF. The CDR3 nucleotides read TGTGCCAGCAGCCAAGACATAGACAGGGGTTTCGGGCCCCAGCATTTT.

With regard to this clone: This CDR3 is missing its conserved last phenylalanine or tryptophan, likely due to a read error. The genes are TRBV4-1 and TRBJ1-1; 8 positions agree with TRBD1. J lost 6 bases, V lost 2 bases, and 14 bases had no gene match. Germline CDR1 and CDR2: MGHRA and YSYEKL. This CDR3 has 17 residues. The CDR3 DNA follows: TGCGCCAGCAGCCAACCCTTCCCGAGACAGGGGAGGCCTGAAGCTTTCCTT. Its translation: CASSQPFPRQGRPEAFL.